This passage covers 10 T cell receptor beta chains from one sample sequenced in a study of T cells in women clearing cervical HPV infection. Sequenced by immunoSEQ multiplex PCR; TCRdb stores in-frame clones only, minus some. This repertoire comprises tens of thousands of clones; its ten largest clones make up 0.95% to 1%. The specimen was blood buffy coat. All receptors derive from a woman between 18 and 69 years old with a cervical HPV16 infection that either progressed to CIN3+ or cleared (not recorded which).

CDR3 DNA, as far as it was read: TGTGCCAGCAGTGAAGAGGTTGGGGCCGATGGC. The encoded protein is CASSEEVGADG. The full CDR3 is CASSEEVGADGYTF. The chain couples TRBV2 to TRBJ1-2; TRBD1 might be the D (5 bases). The CDR3 end lies 3 residues beyond the end of the read and is filled in from the germline J gene. This CDR3 is built from 14 residues. Trimming cost V 1 base and J 6 bases, with 12 bases left between them. CDR1 is SNHLY, CDR2 FYNNEI, per germline. Based on the CDR3 plus reference TRBV2 and TRBJ1-2, the full variable domain is EPEVTQTPSHQVTQMGQEVILRCVPISNHLYFYWYRQILGQKVEFLVSFYNNEISEKSEIFDDQFSVERPDGSNFTLKIRSTKLEDSAMYFCASSEEVGADGYTFGSGTRLTVV.

Worth noting for this clone: The read ends 3 residues shy of where the CDR3 ends; the end is completed using the germline J gene. V usage is TRBV5-6 and J usage is TRBJ2-7; D unclear. The CDR3 sequence is 15 residues long. Germline V lookup: CDR1 SGHDT, CDR2 YYEEEE. Trimming left V 4 bases short and J 1 base short, with 15 bases between. CDR3 protein: CASSRNTRLSYEQYF. Incomplete CDR3 DNA: TGTGCCAGCAGCCGGAACACCAGGTTATCCTACGAG.

The CDR3 reads CASSPRGGGSYNEQFF. CDR3 DNA, as far as it was read: TGTGCCAGCTCACCACGGGGCGGGGGGTCCTACAATGAG. This chain connects TRBV18 to TRBJ2-1; 8 positions agree with TRBD2. The missing CDR3 end, 3 residues past where the read stops, is filled in from the germline J gene. With V trimmed by 1 base and J by 1 base, 3 bases remained unmatched. CDR1 and CDR2 from the germline V gene are KGHSH and LQKENI. The CDR3 has 16 amino acids.

As regards this clone: The read stops 3 residues short of the end of the CDR3; the missing end is completed from the germline J gene. The V gene is TRBV2, the J gene TRBJ2-2, with D tentatively TRBD1 (6 bases). CDR1 and CDR2 (germline): SNHLY, FYNNEI. The CDR3 contains 15 residues. The part of the CDR3 DNA that was read is TGTGCCAGCAGTGAAACCGGACAGTTTAATGAAAAG. Its protein is CASSETGQFNEK. The entire CDR3 protein reads CASSETGQFNEKLFF.

On this clone: The observed sequence ends 3 residues before the CDR3 terminus, with the missing tail filled in from the germline J gene. The chain recombines TRBV18 with TRBJ2-1; 8 bases match TRBD1. Germline lookup yields CDR1 KGHSH and CDR2 LQKENI. The CDR3 spans 14 residues. V shed 3 bases and J 9 bases; nucleotides not matched to a gene: 7. The CDR3 loop is CASSPETGATEQFF. CDR3 DNA, as far as it was read: TGTGCCAGCTCACCTGAGACAGGGGCGACTGAG. The whole variable domain, filled in from reference TRBV18 and TRBJ2-1, reads NAGVMQNPRHLVRRRGQEARLRCSPMKGHSHVYWYRQLPEEGLKFMVYLQKENIIDESGMPKERFSAEFPKEGPSILRIQQVVRGDSAAYFCASSPETGATEQFFGPGTRLTVL.

To note about this clone: The read halts 3 residues ahead of the CDR3 end, with the missing end drawn from the germline J gene. V usage is TRBV7-9 and J usage is TRBJ1-2, with TRBD1 matching over 8 bases. The CDR3 length is 15 residues. The germline gives CDR1 SEHNR, CDR2 FQNEAQ (reference sequence). CDR3 DNA (partial): TGTGCCAGCAGCCCGGACAGGGATTCCTACAATGAC. The encoded protein is CASSPDRDSYND. The entire CDR3 sequence reads CASSPDRDSYNDYTF.

A word on this clone: Read data end 3 residues before the CDR3 end; the end is taken from the germline J gene. The sample carries other DNA sequences with the same CDR3. The chain has TRBV18 and TRBJ2-5; 8 bases line up with TRBD2. CDR3 length: 17 residues. The ends lost 3 bases at V and 4 bases at J; junction bases unmatched: 13. Germline CDR1 is KGHSH and CDR2 is LQKENI. The CDR3 loop reads CASSPSSGGAKGETQYF. The covered CDR3 bases are TGTGCCAGCTCACCCTCCTCGGGGGGGGCAAAGGGAGAGACC.

With respect to this clone: The sequenced fragment ends 3 residues before the CDR3 boundary, so the rest is inferred from the germline J gene. The rearrangement uses TRBV18 and TRBJ1-2; D is uncertain. CDR1 is KGHSH and CDR2 is LQKENI in the germline V gene. The CDR3 is 13 amino acids. The covered CDR3 bases are TGTGCCAGCTCACCTAGCTCCTACAATGAC. It yields the protein CASSPSSYND. The full-length CDR3 reads as CASSPSSYNDYTF. The entire variable domain, with the rest obtained from reference TRBV18 and TRBJ1-2, is as follows: NAGVMQNPRHLVRRRGQEARLRCSPMKGHSHVYWYRQLPEEGLKFMVYLQKENIIDESGMPKERFSAEFPKEGPSILRIQQVVRGDSAAYFCASSPSSYNDYTFGSGTRLTVV.

As regards this clone: The sequenced fragment ends 3 residues before the CDR3 boundary, so the rest is inferred from the germline J gene. This sequence joins TRBV10-3 and TRBJ2-4; D perhaps matches TRBD1 (6 bases). The germline V gene has CDR1 ENHRY and CDR2 SYGVKD. V was pared by 4 bases and J by 2 bases, with 12 bases between. CDR3 length: 15 amino acids. The CDR3 spells CAISGTGLSKNIQYF. The sequenced CDR3 bases are TGTGCCATCAGTGGTACAGGGTTGTCCAAAAACATT.

With regard to this clone: The read falls 3 residues short of the CDR3 end, and the missing part is taken from the germline J gene. J is TRBJ2-3 and V is TRBV7-2; D gene uncertain. This CDR3 has 14 amino acids. In germline, CDR1 is SGHTA, CDR2 FQGNSA. The CDR3 here is CASSLHSSNQPQYF. Partial CDR3 DNA: TGTGCCAGCAGCTTACACAGCTCAAATCAGCCG.